This T cell receptor (beta chain) originates from a study of vaccination and CD4 T cells after COVID-19. The overall study: Cellular stimulation was performed using overlapping spike peptides derived from SARS-CoV-2, HCoV-NL63, HCoV-OC43 and HCoV-229E. The study's findings and limits: Post-vaccination reactive clonotypes (median around 40) did not differ significantly from post-infection (about 21).

In this sample, this clonotype turned up a few times. What it binds is not known. The germline V gene encodes CDR1 SGHNT and CDR2 YYREEE (reference sequence). There are 14 residues in the CDR3. Trimming took 3 bases from V and 8 from J, leaving 17 bases between them. Treatment noted: approximately 9-day PBMC culture with coronavirus spike peptide pools or control peptides (ViraFEST assay). Under the ViraFEST approach, antigen-specific T cells were expanded with peptide pools and TCRs subsequently sequenced. Sequence data for DNA of cultured CD4+ T cells were generated by the Oncomine TCR Beta short-read assay. Cultured CD4+ T cells were the source of extracted genomic DNA. TCRdb reprocessed the PCR reads with MiXCR, giving one entry per CDR3 protein. The sample holds fewer than 18,000 distinct CDR3 sequences; 51% are singletons and the top ten take around 13%.

Material: CD4+ T cells from blood, cultured in vitro. The genes are TRBV5-4 and TRBJ1-2, with D maybe TRBD1 (5 bases). This sequence originates from a human donor who had recovered from COVID-19. The CDR3 sequence is CASSSVLGARGYTF. The CDR3 coding sequence is TGTGCCAGCAGCTCGGTATTAGGGGCCCGAGGCTACACCTTC.